This section outlines one TCR beta chain sequence together with its context. The antigen is undetermined. Repertoires were generated with immunoSEQ multiplex PCR, while TCRdb's copy carries only in-frame clones and drops some. The sample includes about 600,000 clones, more than 95% of them seen just once. The data belong to a study of shared clonotypes between healthy human individuals. Study-wide results and limits: A reduction in generation probabilities was seen for non-shared clonotypes relative to those shared by all four donors.

Germline loops: CDR1 SGHRS, CDR2 YFSETQ. Trimming at V came to 2 bases and at J to 1 base, leaving 3 bases not matched to a gene. This CDR3 spans 14 amino acids. This clonotype originated in a woman in her twenties or thirties in good health. Material for sequencing was naive CD4+ T cells sorted from blood. As for subset: CD45RA+ positively selected. This rearrangement joins TRBV5-1 to TRBJ2-7; 7 bases fit TRBD1. CDR3 residues: CASSFRQGSYEQYF. CDR3 DNA sequence: TGCGCCAGCAGCTTCCGACAGGGATCCTACGAGCAGTACTTC.